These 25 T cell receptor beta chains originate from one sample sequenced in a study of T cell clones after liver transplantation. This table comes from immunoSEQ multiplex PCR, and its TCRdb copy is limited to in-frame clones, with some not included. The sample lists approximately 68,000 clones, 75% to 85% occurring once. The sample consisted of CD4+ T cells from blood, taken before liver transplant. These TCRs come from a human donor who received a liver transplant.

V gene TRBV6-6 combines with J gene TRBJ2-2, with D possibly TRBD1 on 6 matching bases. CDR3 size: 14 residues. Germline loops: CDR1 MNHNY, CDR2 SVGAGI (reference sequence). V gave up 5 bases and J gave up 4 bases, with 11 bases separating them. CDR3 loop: CASSPGQFTGELFF. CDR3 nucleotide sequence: TGTGCCAGCAGTCCCGGACAGTTCACCGGGGAGCTGTTTTTT.

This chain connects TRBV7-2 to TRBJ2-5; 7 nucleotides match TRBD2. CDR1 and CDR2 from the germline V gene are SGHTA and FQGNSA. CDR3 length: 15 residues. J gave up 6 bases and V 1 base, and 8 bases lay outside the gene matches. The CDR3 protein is CASSLDAGVQKTQYF. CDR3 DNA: TGTGCCAGCAGCTTAGATGCGGGAGTACAAAAGACCCAGTACTTC.

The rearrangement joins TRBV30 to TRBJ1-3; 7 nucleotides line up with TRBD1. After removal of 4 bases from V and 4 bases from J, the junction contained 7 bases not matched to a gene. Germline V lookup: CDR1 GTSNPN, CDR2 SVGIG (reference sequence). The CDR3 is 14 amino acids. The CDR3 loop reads CAWILTGSGNTIYF. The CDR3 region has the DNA TGTGCCTGGATCCTGACAGGGTCCGGAAACACCATATATTTT.

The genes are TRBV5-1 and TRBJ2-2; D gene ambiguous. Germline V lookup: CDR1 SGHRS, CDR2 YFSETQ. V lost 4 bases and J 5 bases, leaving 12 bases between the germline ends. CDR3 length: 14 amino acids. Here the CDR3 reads CASSPGGKTGELFF. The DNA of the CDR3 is TGCGCCAGCAGCCCGGGTGGGAAAACCGGGGAGCTGTTTTTT.

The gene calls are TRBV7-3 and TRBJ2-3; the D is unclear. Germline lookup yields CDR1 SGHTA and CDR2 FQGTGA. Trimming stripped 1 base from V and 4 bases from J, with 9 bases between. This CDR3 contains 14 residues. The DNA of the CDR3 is TGTGCCAGCAGCTTAAACCCAACCCCAGATACGCAGTATTTT. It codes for CASSLNPTPDTQYF.

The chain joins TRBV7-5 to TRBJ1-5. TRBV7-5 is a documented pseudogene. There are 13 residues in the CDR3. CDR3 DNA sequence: TGTGTCAGAAGCCCCCCGGGGGATCAGCCCCAGCATTTT. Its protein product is CVRSPPGDQPQHF.

CDR3 region: CASTQDSSTDTQYF. CDR3 DNA sequence: TGTGCCAGCACTCAAGACTCTAGCACAGATACGCAGTATTTT. V gene TRBV4-2 combines with J gene TRBJ2-3; D remains ambiguous. Trimming pared 7 bases from V and 0 bases from J, leaving 11 bases between. The CDR3 loop spans 14 amino acids. Germline V gene lookup returns CDR1 LGHNA and CDR2 YNFKEQ.

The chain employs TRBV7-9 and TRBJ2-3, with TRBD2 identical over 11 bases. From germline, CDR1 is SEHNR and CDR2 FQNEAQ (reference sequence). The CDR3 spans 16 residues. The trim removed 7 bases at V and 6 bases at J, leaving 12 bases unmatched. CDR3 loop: CASTFGRLAGFDTQYF. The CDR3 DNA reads TGTGCCAGCACCTTCGGACGACTAGCGGGATTCGATACGCAGTATTTT.

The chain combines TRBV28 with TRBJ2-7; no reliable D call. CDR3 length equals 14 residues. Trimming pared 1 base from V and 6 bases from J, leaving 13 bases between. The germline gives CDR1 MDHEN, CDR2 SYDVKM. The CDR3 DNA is TGTGCCAGCAGTTTATCCCCCTTTACCCCCGAGCAGTACTTC. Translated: CASSLSPFTPEQYF.

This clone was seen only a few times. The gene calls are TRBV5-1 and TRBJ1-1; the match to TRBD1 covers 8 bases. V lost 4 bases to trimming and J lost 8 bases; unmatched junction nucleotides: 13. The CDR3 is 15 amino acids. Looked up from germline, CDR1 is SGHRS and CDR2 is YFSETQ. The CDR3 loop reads CASSRLDRGGLEAFF. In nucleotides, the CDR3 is TGCGCCAGCAGCCGTCTTGACAGGGGAGGACTAGAAGCTTTCTTT.

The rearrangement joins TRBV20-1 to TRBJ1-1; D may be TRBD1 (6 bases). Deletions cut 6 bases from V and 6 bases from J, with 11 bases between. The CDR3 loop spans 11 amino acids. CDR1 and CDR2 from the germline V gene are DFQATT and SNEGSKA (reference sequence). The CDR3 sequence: CSADRPPEAFF. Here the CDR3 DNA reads TGCAGTGCAGACAGGCCACCTGAAGCTTTCTTT.

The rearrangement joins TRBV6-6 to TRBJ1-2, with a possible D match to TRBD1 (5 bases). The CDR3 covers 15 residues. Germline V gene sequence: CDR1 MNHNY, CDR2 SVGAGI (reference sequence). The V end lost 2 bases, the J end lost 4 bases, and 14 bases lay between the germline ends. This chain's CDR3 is CASSYLQTDSYGYTF. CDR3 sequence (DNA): TGTGCCAGCAGTTACCTCCAGACAGATTCCTATGGCTACACCTTC.

CDR3 nucleotides: TGTGCCAGCAGTTTATTAGGGGGTGAGCAGTTCTTC. Amino acid sequence: CASSLLGGEQFF. This chain uses TRBV28 with TRBJ2-1, with D tentatively TRBD1 (6 bases). The CDR3 sequence is 12 residues long. Trimming stripped 1 base from V and 9 bases from J, with 7 bases between. Germline assignment: CDR1 MDHEN and CDR2 SYDVKM. The entire variable domain, with the rest obtained from reference TRBV28 and TRBJ2-1, is as follows: DVKVTQSSRYLVKRTGEKVFLECVQDMDHENMFWYRQDPGLGLRLIYFSYDVKMKEKGDIPEGYSVSREKKERFSLILESASTNQTSMYLCASSLLGGEQFFGPGTRLTVL.

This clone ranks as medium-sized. The DNA of the CDR3 is TGTGCCAGCAGCTCGTCCGGGACAGGCAGGACCGAGCAGTACTTC. It specifies CASSSSGTGRTEQYF. This chain joins TRBV28 and TRBJ2-7; 8 positions match TRBD1. CDR1 is MDHEN, CDR2 SYDVKM, per germline. The CDR3 sequence is 15 residues long. V was pared by 6 bases and J by 6 bases, with 13 bases of the junction left unmatched.

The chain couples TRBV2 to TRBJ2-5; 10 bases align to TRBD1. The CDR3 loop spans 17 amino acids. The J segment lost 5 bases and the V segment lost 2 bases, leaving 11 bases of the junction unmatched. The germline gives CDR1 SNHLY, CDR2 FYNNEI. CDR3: CASSEWITTGGGETQYF. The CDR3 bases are TGTGCCAGCAGTGAATGGATCACGACAGGGGGCGGGGAGACCCAGTACTTC.

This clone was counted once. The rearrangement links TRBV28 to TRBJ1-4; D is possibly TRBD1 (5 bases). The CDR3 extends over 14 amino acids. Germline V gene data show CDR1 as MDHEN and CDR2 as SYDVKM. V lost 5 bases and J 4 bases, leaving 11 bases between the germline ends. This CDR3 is CASSTGKFNEKLFF. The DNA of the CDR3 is TGTGCCAGCAGTACAGGAAAGTTTAATGAAAAACTGTTTTTT.

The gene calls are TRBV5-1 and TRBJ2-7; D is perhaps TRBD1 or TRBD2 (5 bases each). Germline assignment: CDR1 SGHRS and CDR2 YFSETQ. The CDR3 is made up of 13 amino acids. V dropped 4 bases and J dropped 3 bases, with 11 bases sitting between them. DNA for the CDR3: TGCGCCAGCAGCCAGGGACCACTCTACGAGCAGTACTTC. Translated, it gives CASSQGPLYEQYF.

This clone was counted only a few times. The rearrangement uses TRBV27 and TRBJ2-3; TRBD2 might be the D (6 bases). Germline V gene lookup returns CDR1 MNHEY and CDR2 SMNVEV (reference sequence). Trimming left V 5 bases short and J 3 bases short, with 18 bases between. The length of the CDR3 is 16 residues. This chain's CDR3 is CASSPGRWGGTDTQYF. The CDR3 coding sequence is TGTGCCAGCAGTCCTGGGAGGTGGGGTGGGACAGATACGCAGTATTTT.

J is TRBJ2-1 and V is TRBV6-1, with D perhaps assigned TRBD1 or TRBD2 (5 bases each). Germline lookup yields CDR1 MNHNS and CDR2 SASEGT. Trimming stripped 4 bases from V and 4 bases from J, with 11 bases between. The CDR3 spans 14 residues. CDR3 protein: CASSGRDGYNEQFF. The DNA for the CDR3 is TGTGCCAGCAGTGGACGGGACGGATACAATGAGCAGTTCTTC.

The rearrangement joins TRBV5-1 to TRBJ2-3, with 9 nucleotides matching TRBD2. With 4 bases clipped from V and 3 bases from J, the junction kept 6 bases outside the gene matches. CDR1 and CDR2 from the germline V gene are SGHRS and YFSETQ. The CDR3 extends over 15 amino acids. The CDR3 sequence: CASSAYSGRTDTQYF. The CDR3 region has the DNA TGCGCCAGCAGCGCCTATAGCGGGAGAACAGATACGCAGTATTTT.

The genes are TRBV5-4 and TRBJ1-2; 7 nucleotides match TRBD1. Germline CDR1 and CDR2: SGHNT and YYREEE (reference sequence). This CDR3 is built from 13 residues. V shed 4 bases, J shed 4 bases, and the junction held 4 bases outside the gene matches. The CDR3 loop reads CASSPDRFYGYTF. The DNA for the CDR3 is TGTGCCAGCAGCCCGGACAGGTTCTATGGCTACACCTTC.

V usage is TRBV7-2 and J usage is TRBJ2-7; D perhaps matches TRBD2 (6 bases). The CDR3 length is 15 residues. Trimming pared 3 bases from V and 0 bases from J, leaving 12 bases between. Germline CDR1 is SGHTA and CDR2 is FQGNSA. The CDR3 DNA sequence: TGTGCCAGCAGCTTGGACGGGGGACCCTCCTACGAGCAGTACTTC. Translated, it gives CASSLDGGPSYEQYF.

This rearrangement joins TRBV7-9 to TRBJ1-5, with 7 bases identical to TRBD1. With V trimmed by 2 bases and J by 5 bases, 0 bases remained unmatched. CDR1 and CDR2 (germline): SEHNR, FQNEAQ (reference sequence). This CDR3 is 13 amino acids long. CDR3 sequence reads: CASSLQGDQPQHF. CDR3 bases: TGTGCCAGCAGCTTACAGGGGGATCAGCCCCAGCATTTT.

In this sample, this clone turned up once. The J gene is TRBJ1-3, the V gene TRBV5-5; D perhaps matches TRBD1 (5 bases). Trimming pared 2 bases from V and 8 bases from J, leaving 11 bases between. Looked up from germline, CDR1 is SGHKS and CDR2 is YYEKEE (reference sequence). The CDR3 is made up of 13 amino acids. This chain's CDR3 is CASSFGRGDTIYF. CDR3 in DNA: TGTGCCAGCAGCTTCGGTCGAGGGGACACCATATATTTT.

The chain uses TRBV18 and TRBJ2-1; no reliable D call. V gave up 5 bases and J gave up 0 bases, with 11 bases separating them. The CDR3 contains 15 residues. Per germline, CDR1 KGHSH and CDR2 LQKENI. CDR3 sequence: CASSSSQGSYNEQFF. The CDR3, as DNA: TGTGCCAGCTCATCCTCACAAGGCTCCTACAATGAGCAGTTCTTC.